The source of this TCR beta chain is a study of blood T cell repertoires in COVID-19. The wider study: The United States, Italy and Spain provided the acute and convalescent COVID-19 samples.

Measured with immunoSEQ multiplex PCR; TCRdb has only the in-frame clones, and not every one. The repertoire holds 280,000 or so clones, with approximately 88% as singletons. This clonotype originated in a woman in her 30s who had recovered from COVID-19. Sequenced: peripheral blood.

CDR3 coding DNA: TGTGCCAGCAGCTGGACAGGGGATCAGCCCCAGCATTTT. Protein: CASSWTGDQPQHF. This chain connects TRBV5-5 to TRBJ1-5; 9 positions match TRBD1. The CDR3 is made up of 13 amino acids. CDR1 is SGHKS and CDR2 is YYEKEE in the germline V gene (reference sequence). Trimming took 3 bases from V and 5 from J; bases not matched to a gene: 0.